Listed here are 5 T cell receptor beta chains from one sample, sequenced in a study of cytomegalovirus exposure and HLA in healthy donors. The method was immunoSEQ multiplex PCR; TCRdb's version includes in-frame clones alone and lacks a portion of them. The sample has 70,000 to 95,000 clones, roughly 93% seen once; the top ten hold 3.6%. Specimen: PBMCs. These receptors were taken from a woman aged 30 to 39 in good health and CMV-seronegative.

This clone was counted once. This chain links TRBV19 with TRBJ1-6; D is unresolved. Between the trimmed V and J ends, which lost 7 bases and 2 bases, there was a span of 9 bases. Germline loops: CDR1 LNHDA, CDR2 SQIVND (reference sequence). This CDR3 spans 14 amino acids. In nucleotides, the CDR3 is TGTGCCAGTACGTGGAGTCCCTATAATTCACCCCTCCACTTT. Translating gives CASTWSPYNSPLHF.

The rearrangement uses TRBV30 and TRBJ1-1; D not certain. This CDR3 is 13 amino acids long. CDR1 GTSNPN and CDR2 SVGIG come from the germline V gene (reference sequence). Trimming removed 4 bases from V and 5 bases from J, with 14 bases in between. The chain's CDR3 is CAWTGGLGTEAFF. The DNA for the CDR3 is TGTGCCTGGACGGGAGGCTTGGGAACTGAAGCTTTCTTT.

The chain has TRBV27 and TRBJ1-1; TRBD1 matches at 8 bases. Germline V gene lookup returns CDR1 MNHEY and CDR2 SMNVEV (reference sequence). This CDR3 region has 15 residues. The ends lost 8 bases at V and 3 bases at J; junction bases unmatched: 11. The CDR3 spells CASGRITGGDTEAFF. Here the CDR3 DNA reads TGTGCCAGCGGACGAATTACAGGGGGGGACACTGAAGCTTTCTTT.

This rearrangement joins TRBV27 to TRBJ2-7; TRBD2 matches 11 bases. Germline V gene lookup returns CDR1 MNHEY and CDR2 SMNVEV (reference sequence). CDR3 size: 19 residues. V was clipped by 1 base and J by 1 base; unmatched bases: 12. The DNA for the CDR3 is TGTGCCAGCAGTTTATTTGTGGGGACTAGCGGCTCGTCATCCTACGAGCAGTACTTC. This sequence encodes CASSLFVGTSGSSSYEQYF.

CDR3: CASSPTSNTGELFF. CDR3 coding DNA: TGCGCCAGCAGCCCGACTTCGAACACCGGGGAGCTGTTTTTT. V usage is TRBV5-1 and J usage is TRBJ2-2; no clear D. V lost 4 bases and J lost 0, with 7 bases in between. Germline loops: CDR1 SGHRS, CDR2 YFSETQ. CDR3 length equals 14 residues.